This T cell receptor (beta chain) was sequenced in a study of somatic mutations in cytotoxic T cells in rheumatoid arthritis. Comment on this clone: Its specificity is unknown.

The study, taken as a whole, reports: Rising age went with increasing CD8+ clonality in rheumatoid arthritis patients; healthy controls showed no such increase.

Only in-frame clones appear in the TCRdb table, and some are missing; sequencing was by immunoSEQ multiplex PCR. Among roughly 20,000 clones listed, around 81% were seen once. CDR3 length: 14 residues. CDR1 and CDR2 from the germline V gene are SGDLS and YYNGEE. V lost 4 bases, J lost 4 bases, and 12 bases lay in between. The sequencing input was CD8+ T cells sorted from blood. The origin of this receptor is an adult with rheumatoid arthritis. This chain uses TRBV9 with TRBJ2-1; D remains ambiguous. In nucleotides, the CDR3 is TGTGCCAGCAGCCAGAGGACGGAGTACAATGAGCAGTTCTTC. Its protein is CASSQRTEYNEQFF.